This record concerns one T cell receptor beta chain sequence. Its antigen remains unidentified. CDR3 size: 19 residues. The V gene lost 5 bases and the J gene lost 4 bases, with 27 bases spanning the gap. Germline CDR1 reads LNHDA; CDR2 reads SQIVND (reference sequence). The data originate from a study of T cell responses to AZD1222 COVID-19 vaccine. Study results and caveats: Spike-specific TCR breadth and depth were elevated following two AZD1222 doses.

This table comes from immunoSEQ multiplex PCR, and its TCRdb copy is limited to in-frame clones, with some not included. This table holds roughly 120,000 clones, 70% to 90% found once. The TCR originated in an adult in good health. The source was peripheral blood, collected on day 0 of AZD1222 vaccination. The chain joins TRBV19 to TRBJ1-5; maybe TRBD1 (5 bases). The DNA for the CDR3 is TGTGCCAGTAGTCTTAGGCCGGGACGAAAAACCCCGATGAATCAGCCCCAGCATTTT. This translates into CASSLRPGRKTPMNQPQHF.